This entry features one T cell receptor beta chain sequence. Per germline, CDR1 MDHEN and CDR2 SYDVKM. There are 18 residues in the CDR3. V trimming: 5 bases; J trimming: 4 bases; junction bases outside the gene matches: 15. Libraries were prepared by immunoSEQ multiplex PCR; TCRdb keeps only in-frame clonotypes and omits some of them. The sample lists about 92,000 clones, about 93% occurring once. This sample is part of a study of cytomegalovirus exposure and HLA in healthy donors. The chain carries TRBV28 and TRBJ2-1, with 9 nucleotides matching TRBD2. This TCR derives from a woman aged 25 to 39 in good health and CMV-seropositive. Sequenced material: PBMCs. In DNA, the CDR3 is TGTGCCAGCAGTCCCGCCGGGGGCGGGAGGGCCCGTTACAATGAGCAGTTCTTC. Translation gives CASSPAGGGRARYNEQFF. The full variable domain, in which reference TRBV28 and TRBJ2-1 provide the parts outside the CDR3, is DVKVTQSSRYLVKRTGEKVFLECVQDMDHENMFWYRQDPGLGLRLIYFSYDVKMKEKGDIPEGYSVSREKKERFSLILESASTNQTSMYLCASSPAGGGRARYNEQFFGPGTRLTVL.